This T cell receptor beta chain was sequenced in a study of T cell responses to AZD1222 COVID-19 vaccine. Whole-study results and caveats: Clonal diversity was possibly underestimated, and white British individuals and females predominated among donors. Increased Spike-specific TCR breadth and depth were observed after two AZD1222 doses. Nearly half of the spike-specific TCRs reportedly recognize variant regions that carry no mutations.

Assay: immunoSEQ multiplex PCR; the TCRdb copy retains only in-frame clones and omits some. The table includes approximately 110,000 clones, 70% to 90% detected once. V dropped 10 bases and J dropped 5; count of bases not matched to a gene: 15. CDR3 length: 16 amino acids. Germline assignment: CDR1 LGHDT and CDR2 YNNKEL (reference sequence). Concerning this clone itself: Its specificity is unknown.

Combined were second doses at about 4 or about 12 weeks. The chain employs TRBV3-1 (or the pseudogene TRBV3-2) and TRBJ2-5; 11 nucleotides agree with TRBD2. This material consisted of peripheral blood, taken 28 days after the second AZD1222 dose. The clonotype was recovered from an adult who received the AZD1222 COVID-19 vaccine. The DNA for the CDR3 is TGTGCCACCCTCAAGAGGGTAGCGGGAGGGAGGGAGACCCAGTACTTC. Translating gives CATLKRVAGGRETQYF.